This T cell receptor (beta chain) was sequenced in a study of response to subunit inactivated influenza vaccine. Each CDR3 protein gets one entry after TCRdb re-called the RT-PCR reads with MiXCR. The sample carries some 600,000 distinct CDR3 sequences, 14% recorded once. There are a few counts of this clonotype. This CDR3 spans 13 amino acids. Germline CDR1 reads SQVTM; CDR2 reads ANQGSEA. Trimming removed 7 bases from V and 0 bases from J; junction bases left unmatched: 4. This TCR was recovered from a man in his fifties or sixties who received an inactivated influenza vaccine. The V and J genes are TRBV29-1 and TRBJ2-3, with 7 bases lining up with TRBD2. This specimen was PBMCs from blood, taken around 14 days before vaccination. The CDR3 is CSAQRGSTDTQYF. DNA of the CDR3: TGCAGCGCCCAGCGGGGCAGCACAGATACGCAGTATTTT.